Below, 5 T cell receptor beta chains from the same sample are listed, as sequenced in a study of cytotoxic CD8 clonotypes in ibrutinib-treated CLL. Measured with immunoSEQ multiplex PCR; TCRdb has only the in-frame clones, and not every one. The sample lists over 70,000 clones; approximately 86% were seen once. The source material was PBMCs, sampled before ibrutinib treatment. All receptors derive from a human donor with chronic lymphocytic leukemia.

The CDR3 DNA reads TGTGCCAGTAGAGATCCCTCGGCAGGCCAAACCTACGAGCAGTACTTC. It codes for CASRDPSAGQTYEQYF. V gene TRBV19 combines with J gene TRBJ2-7; D is ambiguous. Looked up from germline, CDR1 is LNHDA and CDR2 is SQIVND (reference sequence). This CDR3 is 16 amino acids long. V lost 6 bases and J lost 2, with 20 bases in between.

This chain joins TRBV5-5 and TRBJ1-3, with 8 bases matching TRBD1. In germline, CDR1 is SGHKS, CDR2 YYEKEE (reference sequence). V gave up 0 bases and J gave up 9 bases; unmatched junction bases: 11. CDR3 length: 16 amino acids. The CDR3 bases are TGTGCCAGCAGCTTGGCGCCGGGACAGGCTATAGGCACCATATATTTT. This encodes CASSLAPGQAIGTIYF.

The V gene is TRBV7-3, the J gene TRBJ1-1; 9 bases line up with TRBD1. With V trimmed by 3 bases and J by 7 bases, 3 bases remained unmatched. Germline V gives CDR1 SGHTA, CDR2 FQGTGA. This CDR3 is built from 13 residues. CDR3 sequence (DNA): TGTGCCAGCAGCTTTCCGGACAGGGGTGAAGCTTTCTTT. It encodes CASSFPDRGEAFF. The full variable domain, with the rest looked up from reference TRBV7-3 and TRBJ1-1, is GAGVSQTPSNKVTEKGKYVELRCDPISGHTALYWYRQSLGQGPEFLIYFQGTGAADDSGLPNDRFFAVRPEGSVSTLKIQRTERGDSAVYLCASSFPDRGEAFFGQGTRLTVV.

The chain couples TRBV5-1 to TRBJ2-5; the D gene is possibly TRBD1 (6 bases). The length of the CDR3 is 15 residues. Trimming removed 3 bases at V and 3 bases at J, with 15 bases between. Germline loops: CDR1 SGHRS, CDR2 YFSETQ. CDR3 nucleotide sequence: TGCGCCAGCAGCTCACTATCGACAGGAAAAGAGACCCAGTACTTC. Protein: CASSSLSTGKETQYF.

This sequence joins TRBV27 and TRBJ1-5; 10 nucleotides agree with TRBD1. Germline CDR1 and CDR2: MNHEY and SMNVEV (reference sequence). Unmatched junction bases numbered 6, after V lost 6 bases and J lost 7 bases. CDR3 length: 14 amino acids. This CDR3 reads CASRGQGLGQPQHF. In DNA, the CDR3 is TGTGCCAGCAGGGGACAGGGGCTTGGGCAGCCCCAGCATTTT.